This TCR beta chain was recovered during a study of shared clonotypes between healthy human individuals (dated by TCRdb to 2018 to 2020). About the full investigation: The cohort included a few men and a couple of women between 18 and 49 years of age. Between about 0.8 and 8.9 billion PBMCs per donor were obtained by leukapheresis. Per donor, three plates each were used for CD4 naive and CD4 memory, two for CD8 naive, and one for CD8 memory. Libraries were prepared and TCR repertoires were sequenced by different laboratories using diverse techniques, in order to increase sequencing depth and limit assay-specific biases. The study deeply sequenced blood TCR repertoires of five healthy adults to estimate repertoire size and the extent of clonotype sharing between individuals. What the authors observed across the whole study: Even with the large sequencing depth, rarefaction of the sorted-subset datasets indicated that sequencing was incomplete. Sharing across a few donors was observed for about 5% of naive CD4, over 3% of naive CD8, 2% to 2.5% of memory CD4, and roughly 0.4% of memory CD8 clonotypes. Based on pairwise subsampling, the degree of clonotype sharing among donors was expected to be affected by sequencing depth. The genetic and exposure-history diversity represented was limited by the small number of donors. Larger estimated clonotype richness was generally found for naive subsets than for memory subsets. Clonotypes shared by all four sorted-subset donors showed higher generation probabilities than non-shared clonotypes. Sampling was limited to blood, and TCR repertoires in tissue likely differ from TCR repertoires in blood.

Healthy HIV-negative adults with no recently reported acute infections or vaccinations were included as donors. Every donor was a Caucasian adult residing in Nashville, Tennessee, USA. CD4+ T cells were enriched by magnetic negative selection; naive cells were then positively selected on CD45RA, and the negative fraction formed the memory subset. Blood was collected by leukapheresis, and PBMCs were isolated by Ficoll-Histopaque density gradient centrifugation and then cryopreserved in liquid nitrogen vapor phase. Analytical flow cytometry was used to check the purity and quantity of every magnetically sorted T cell population. Genomic DNA was isolated from each sorted fraction and quantified by UV absorbance on a Nanodrop 2000c. For this clone: Its specific antigen is unknown. No quality values exist for individual bases; no much larger clone is one base distant.

V drops 0 bases and J drops 4 bases, leaving 20 bases in between. The germline V gene gives CDR1 as MGHRA and CDR2 as YSYEKL. From its cysteine to its phenylalanine, the CDR3 spans 18 amino acids. The read is trimmed to its CDR3 DNA, 54 bases read in frame from base 1. TCR CDR3 regions were amplified from genomic DNA by multiplex PCR using the deep immunoSEQ assay. Extracted genomic DNA from each cell subset was spread evenly across all wells of several immunoSEQ 96-well plates, with each plate serving as a replicate. For sorted subsets, approximately 200 ng of genomic DNA, equivalent to 30,000 or so T cell genomes, went into each replicate PCR. The purified libraries were quantified using a Qubit 3.0 fluorometer, sized with a Bioanalyzer 2100, and then quantified again using the KAPA Library Quantification kit. A separate single-read 150-cycle Illumina NextSeq 550 flow cell was used to sequence each immunoSEQ 96-well plate. As for the original processing: Because only junctional sequences without quality scores were contained in the immunoSEQ output, filtering matching that applied to full-length reads could not be performed. To assign V/J genes and CDR3, sequences were annotated using PyIR, a Python wrapper for IgBLAST v1.9, with IMGT germline references. Reads with weak V/J assignments (E-value above 1e-6), missing CDR3, stop codons, out-of-frame junctions, or ambiguous translated residues were removed. V3J clonotypes were defined by identical inferred V gene, J gene, and CDR3 amino acid sequence. To compute the percentage overlap between repertoires, the number of shared unique clonotypes was divided by the size of the smaller repertoire. Repertoire richness was assessed with RTK rarefaction, the Chao1 estimator, and Recon v2.1 estimates of unobserved clonotypes. Generation probabilities were computed with OLGA for all TCRbeta clonotypes obtained by the gDNA method from several donors. TCRdb provides this immuneACCESS table in a form limited to in-frame rearrangements. Some clones are lacking; in checked studies, under half of them reflect an unresolved V gene, and why the rest are absent is not known. The DNA gave D and trimming, while V, J and clone size come from that table. For this sample the table gives approximately 1.1 million clones, of which approximately 78% were detected only once. Under 0.65% of the sample is taken by the ten largest.

The sequencing input was memory CD4+ T cells from PBMCs. Read against the paper, the sample's cell subset or site label means: CD45RA-negative fraction. The sequence is built from TRBV4-1 and TRBJ2-3; D gene: possibly TRBD1, on 7 matching bases. The receptor's source is a man between 18 and 35 years old in good health. Some clones in this sample may be carry-over from other donors' samples. The base sequence is TGCGCCAGCAGCCAAGAGAGGAGCGGAGGGGGCAGGGCAGATACGCAGTATTTT. Its protein reads: CASSQERSGGGRADTQYF.